The next 7 T cell receptor beta chains were all read from a single sample in a study of T cell responses to AZD1222 COVID-19 vaccine (dated by TCRdb to about 2021). Library construction relied on the immunoSEQ multiplex PCR assay. Imported from immuneACCESS, the table was reduced by TCRdb to in-frame sequences with V and J called. These copies leave out some clones; in studies compared against another copy, an unresolved V gene accounts for under half, and the cause of the remainder is not known. This sample comprises under 150,000 clones, 85% to 90% of them detected only once. The biggest ten clones account for less than 4.5% of the sample. The intended sense of this specimen's time point label: baseline before first vaccination. The sample consisted of peripheral blood, taken on day 0 of AZD1222 vaccination. Every receptor here comes from an adult in good health.

The CDR3: CASSPRTGDWGEQYF. CDR3 DNA: TGTGCCAGCAGTCCTCGGACAGGGGATTGGGGCGAGCAGTACTTC. The V call is TRBV2, the J call TRBJ2-7, with 9 nucleotides matching TRBD1. V lost 5 bases and J lost 6; bases outside the gene matches: 11. The CDR3 length is 15 residues. Germline V gene lookup returns CDR1 SNHLY and CDR2 FYNNEI.

This sequence joins TRBV19 and TRBJ1-6; TRBD1 might be the D (5 bases). This CDR3 contains 15 residues. Germline CDR1 is LNHDA and CDR2 is SQIVND (reference sequence). Trimming cost V 4 bases and J 7 bases, with 14 bases left between them. The CDR3 region is CASSTQAKGNSPLHF. CDR3 bases: TGTGCCAGTAGTACCCAGGCCAAGGGGAATTCACCCCTCCACTTT.

The chain uses TRBV12-3 or TRBV12-4 and TRBJ1-4; D possibly corresponds to TRBD1 (5 bases). This CDR3 comprises 12 residues. V was clipped by 6 bases and J by 8 bases, with 10 bases between them. The CDR3 spells CASRKGREKLFF. Written as DNA, the CDR3 is TGTGCCAGCAGGAAGGGGCGGGAAAAACTGTTTTTT.

This rearrangement joins TRBV6-2 or TRBV6-3 to TRBJ1-3, with D unresolved. Trimming left V 0 bases short and J 0 bases short, with 12 bases between. Germline loops: CDR1 MNHEY, CDR2 SVGEGT. The length of the CDR3 is 17 residues. The DNA for the CDR3 is TGTGCCAGCAGTTACTCAGCCCGGAGGAGCTCTGGAAACACCATATATTTT. Its translation is CASSYSARRSSGNTIYF.

The V gene is TRBV27, the J gene TRBJ2-2, with 8 nucleotides matching TRBD2. CDR1 and CDR2 (germline): MNHEY, SMNVEV (reference sequence). The length of the CDR3 is 16 residues. V was pared by 3 bases and J by 5 bases, with 8 bases of the junction left unmatched. The CDR3 sequence is CASSFNGGARTGELFF. As DNA, the CDR3 is TGTGCCAGCAGTTTTAACGGGGGGGCCCGGACCGGGGAGCTGTTTTTT.

This clone showed up just once. The rearrangement links TRBV13 to TRBJ2-2; perhaps TRBD1 as D (5 bases). The CDR3 is 15 residues long. Deletions cut 6 bases from V and 5 bases from J, with 16 bases between. Germline loops: CDR1 PRHDT, CDR2 FYEKMQ (reference sequence). CDR3 amino acids: CASRRTGPRTGELFF. The DNA for the CDR3 is TGTGCCAGCAGACGTACAGGACCCAGAACCGGGGAGCTGTTTTTT.

The chain combines TRBV2 with TRBJ2-4; D ambiguous. From germline, CDR1 is SNHLY and CDR2 FYNNEI. The CDR3 has 17 amino acids. V was shortened by 3 bases and J by 1 base, with 16 bases between the two germline ends. CDR3 protein: CASSESSRLLAKNIQYF. Written as DNA, the CDR3 is TGTGCCAGCAGTGAGAGTAGTCGATTACTGGCCAAAAACATTCAGTACTTC.